These 22 T cell receptor beta chains originate from one sample sequenced in a study of regulatory T cells in long-lasting Graves disease. Arm-PCR of CDR3 regions with iRepertoire HTBI primers generated TCR beta libraries. TCRdb ran MiXCR on the multiplex PCR reads and lists one entry per CDR3 protein. The table has approximately 250,000 distinct CDR3 sequences, approximately 20% seen once. The sample's time point: newly diagnosed GD, antithyroid drugs for less than 3 months. PBMC-derived RNA was used for the TCR library. This sample comprised peripheral blood mononuclear cells (PBMCs), obtained at new diagnosis, from a patient treated with antithyroid drugs. The receptor source for this set is a female donor with Graves disease.

This clonotype was observed at least ten times. V and J are TRBV29-1 and TRBJ2-5, with 10 bases matching TRBD2. Germline-derived CDR1 and CDR2 are SQVTM and ANQGSEA. This CDR3 contains 16 residues. Germline trimming cut 1 base from V and 2 bases from J; bases unmatched to any gene: 7. The CDR3 nucleotides read TGCAGCGTTGAAGGGGGTAGCGGGAGGCCGCAAGAGACCCAGTACTTC. Amino acids: CSVEGGSGRPQETQYF.

The chain's CDR3 is CASSYRESGELFF. CDR3 DNA sequence: TGTGCCAGCAGTTACCGGGAGTCCGGGGAGCTGTTTTTT. This chain joins TRBV6-2 or TRBV6-3 and TRBJ2-2, with D perhaps TRBD2 (6 bases). The germline CDR1 and CDR2 sequences are MNHEY and SVGEGT. Trimming left V 2 bases short and J 6 bases short, with 7 bases between. This CDR3 spans 13 amino acids.

This rearrangement joins TRBV5-1 to TRBJ1-4; a weak D match, TRBD1 (6 bases). This CDR3 is 15 amino acids long. The germline gives CDR1 SGHRS, CDR2 YFSETQ. The V gene lost 0 bases and the J gene lost 1 base, with 7 bases spanning the gap. The CDR3: CASSLEGGTNEKLFF. CDR3 DNA sequence: TGCGCCAGCAGCTTGGAAGGGGGAACTAATGAAAAACTGTTTTTT.

This clonotype was picked up a small number of times. The V gene is TRBV6-1, the J gene TRBJ1-4; 9 bases are a match to TRBD1. This CDR3 is built from 16 residues. The ends lost 6 bases at V and 3 bases at J; junction bases unmatched: 8. CDR1 MNHNS and CDR2 SASEGT come from the germline V gene. DNA for the CDR3: TGTGCCAGCAGACTTAACAGGGGGCGGGCTAATGAAAAACTGTTTTTT. It translates to CASRLNRGRANEKLFF.

There are many counts of this clonotype. The CDR3 bases are TGTGCCAGTAGCCCCAGGGGGAGAGGCGGCGAGACCCAGTACTTC. It translates to CASSPRGRGGETQYF. The chain combines TRBV19 with TRBJ2-5; TRBD1 agrees at 7 bases. V was clipped by 6 bases and J by 5 bases; unmatched bases: 12. Germline V CDR1 and CDR2: LNHDA, SQIVND (reference sequence). The CDR3 runs 15 residues.

This clonotype was detected many times. The chain couples TRBV9 to TRBJ2-3; the D call may be TRBD1 or TRBD2 (5 bases each). CDR1 is SGDLS, CDR2 YYNGEE, per germline. The V end was cut by 0 bases, the J end by 4 bases, with 15 bases between. The CDR3 extends over 16 amino acids. The CDR3 loop is CASSVGQGRDADTQYF. The CDR3 DNA sequence: TGTGCCAGCAGCGTAGGGCAGGGCAGGGACGCAGATACGCAGTATTTT.

At least ten counts were recorded for this clonotype. Written as DNA, the CDR3 is TGTGCCAGTAAGCTAGGGACTAGCGACGATGAGCAGTTCTTC. Translation gives CASKLGTSDDEQFF. V is TRBV19 and J is TRBJ2-1; 10 positions match TRBD2. CDR3 length: 14 residues. Germline CDR1 LNHDA, CDR2 SQIVND (reference sequence). J was trimmed by 8 bases and V by 7 bases; bases with no gene match: 8.

Turning to this clonotype: A clone one base away is much larger, so this may be a read error. The gene calls are TRBV4-1 and TRBJ2-3, with 7 bases matching TRBD2. There are 12 residues in the CDR3. Germline CDR1 is MGHRA and CDR2 is YSYEKL. The CDR3 nucleotides are TGCGCCAGCAGCCAAGAGGAGGACGGGAGGTGTTTT. This gives the protein CASSQEEDGRCF.

This clonotype has only one observation. V is TRBV28 and J is TRBJ2-7, with TRBD2 matching 7 bases. This CDR3 has 15 residues. The V and J ends lost 7 bases and 2 bases, in that order; junction bases with no gene match: 11. Per the germline V gene, CDR1 is MDHEN and CDR2 is SYDVKM. The DNA of the CDR3 is TGTGCCAGCAACCTTGGCGGGAGCAACACCTACGAGCAGTACTTC. This codes for CASNLGGSNTYEQYF. Looking up the rest from reference TRBV28 and TRBJ2-7 gives the full variable domain: DVKVTQSSRYLVKRTGEKVFLECVQDMDHENMFWYRQDPGLGLRLIYFSYDVKMKEKGDIPEGYSVSREKKERFSLILESASTNQTSMYLCASNLGGSNTYEQYFGPGTRLTVT.

This clonotype showed up many times. The V call is TRBV6-1, the J call TRBJ1-1; 9 bases fit TRBD1. This CDR3 has 13 amino acids. The V and J ends lost 6 bases and 6 bases, in that order; junction bases with no gene match: 5. The germline V gene encodes CDR1 MNHNS and CDR2 SASEGT. The CDR3 sequence is CASRGQGNAEAFF. CDR3 DNA: TGTGCCAGCAGAGGACAGGGGAATGCTGAAGCTTTCTTT.

This clonotype was seen repeatedly, ten times or more. This chain links TRBV12-3 or TRBV12-4 with TRBJ2-1, with D possibly TRBD1 on 6 matching bases. V lost 1 base to trimming and J lost 4 bases, with 17 bases between them. This CDR3 region has 17 residues. CDR3 bases: TGTGCCAGCAGTTTAGTGGTGGGGGCCAATATATACAATGAGCAGTTCTTC. As protein: CASSLVVGANIYNEQFF.

This clonotype was found many times. V usage is TRBV20-1 and J usage is TRBJ1-4, with D unclear. The CDR3 consists of 15 residues. Germline CDR1 is DFQATT and CDR2 is SNEGSKA (reference sequence). V dropped 1 base and J dropped 5 bases, with 14 bases sitting between them. The DNA for the CDR3 is TGCAGTGCTAGAGTGTCCGGTCCGGAAAATGAAAAACTGTTTTTT. It yields the protein CSARVSGPENEKLFF.

This clonotype occurred a few times. The rearrangement joins TRBV6-1 to TRBJ2-6; TRBD1 matches 7 bases. The CDR3 has 14 residues. Unmatched junction bases numbered 2, after V lost 7 bases and J lost 2 bases. The germline CDR1 and CDR2 sequences are MNHNS and SASEGT. This CDR3 is CASIDRAGANVLTF. The CDR3 bases are TGTGCCAGCATCGACAGGGCTGGGGCCAACGTCCTGACTTTC.

V is TRBV9 and J is TRBJ2-7; weak D call: TRBD2 (7 bases). The germline gives CDR1 SGDLS, CDR2 YYNGEE. Trimming left V 3 bases short and J 9 bases short, with 25 bases between. The CDR3 loop spans 16 amino acids. The CDR3 region is CASSADHRDTGLGQYF. The CDR3 bases are TGTGCCAGCAGCGCAGATCACCGGGACACCGGACTAGGGCAGTACTTC.

This clonotype appeared many times. CDR3: CASSPWTGEDEQFF. CDR3 in DNA: TGTGCCAGCAGCCCTTGGACAGGGGAGGATGAGCAGTTCTTC. This sequence joins TRBV3-1 and TRBJ2-1; 9 bases are shared with TRBD1. This CDR3 is 14 amino acids long. Trimming took 4 bases from V and 8 from J; bases not matched to a gene: 6. Germline values: CDR1 LGHDT, CDR2 YNNKEL (reference sequence).

This clonotype was seen many times. The rearrangement links TRBV9 to TRBJ1-6; D remains ambiguous. The V gene's germline CDR1 is SGDLS and CDR2 YYNGEE. The CDR3 is made up of 13 amino acids. Trimming took off 3 bases at V and 6 bases at J, with 7 bases between the two ends. DNA of the CDR3: TGTGCCAGCAGCGCCACCCTTAATTCACCCCTCCACTTT. It is translated as CASSATLNSPLHF. Full variable domain (rest looked up from reference TRBV9 and TRBJ1-6): DSGVTQTPKHLITATGQRVTLRCSPRSGDLSVYWYQQSLDQGLQFLIQYYNGEERAKGNILERFSAQQFPDLHSELNLSSLELGDSALYFCASSATLNSPLHFGNGTRLTVT.

This clonotype was picked up a small number of times. The rearrangement joins TRBV20-1 to TRBJ2-1, with TRBD2 as a possible D gene (5 bases). This CDR3 is 16 amino acids long. Germline-derived CDR1 and CDR2 are DFQATT and SNEGSKA (reference sequence). The V gene lost 2 bases and the J gene lost 8 bases, with 22 bases spanning the gap. The CDR3 protein is CSARFLTPLLGDEQFF. The CDR3 region has the DNA TGCAGTGCTAGATTCCTCACCCCTCTACTAGGCGATGAGCAGTTCTTC.

The sample holds many counts of this clonotype. This rearrangement joins TRBV12-3 or TRBV12-4 to TRBJ1-2; no clear D. The CDR3 is 13 amino acids. Trimming cost V 4 bases and J 2 bases, with 8 bases left between them. CDR3 residues: CASSYRINYGYTF. The CDR3 DNA reads as TGTGCCAGCAGTTATCGGATCAACTATGGCTACACCTTC.

This clonotype came up many times. The V and J genes are TRBV6-1 and TRBJ2-7; TRBD2 aligns across 8 bases. CDR3 size: 14 residues. J gave up 4 bases and V 6 bases, and 8 bases lay outside the gene matches. The V gene's germline CDR1 is MNHNS and CDR2 SASEGT. The CDR3 DNA is TGTGCCAGCAGAGCCAGCGGGAGTCTATACGAGCAGTACTTC. Its protein product is CASRASGSLYEQYF.

V is TRBV28 and J is TRBJ2-4; D is uncertain. Trimming stripped 3 bases from V and 2 bases from J, with 11 bases between. Germline CDR1 and CDR2: MDHEN and SYDVKM. CDR3 length equals 15 residues. The CDR3 reads CASSFGPPPKNIQYF. CDR3 coding DNA: TGTGCCAGCAGTTTCGGGCCACCCCCCAAAAACATTCAGTACTTC.

This clonotype was observed a handful of times. This chain joins TRBV4-3 and TRBJ2-1; TRBD2 matches at 10 bases. This CDR3 spans 16 amino acids. CDR1 and CDR2 (germline): LGHNA, YSLEER. Germline trimming cut 1 base from V and 6 bases from J; bases unmatched to any gene: 6. The CDR3 protein is CASSQGLAGEGNEQFF. The CDR3 coding sequence is TGCGCCAGCAGCCAAGGTCTAGCGGGAGAGGGCAATGAGCAGTTCTTC.

In this sample, this clonotype turned up many times. The chain has TRBV2 and TRBJ2-1; the D is unclear. Germline V gives CDR1 SNHLY, CDR2 FYNNEI. CDR3 length equals 15 residues. V was clipped by 6 bases and J by 1 base, with 13 bases between them. The CDR3 DNA reads TGTGCCAGCAGAGCCCATGGCGGATCCTACAATGAGCAGTTCTTC. Translated, it gives CASRAHGGSYNEQFF.